The entry that follows covers one T cell receptor (beta chain) sequence. Clones were sequenced by immunoSEQ multiplex PCR, and TCRdb holds only the in-frame ones, with some missing. This sample carries over 150,000 clones, approximately 86% of them seen once, and the ten largest clones take 2% to 2.5%. The CDR3 is 16 amino acids. V lost 4 bases and J lost 5; bases outside the gene matches: 11. Germline CDR1 is SGDLS and CDR2 is YYNGEE. This record comes from a study of cytomegalovirus exposure and HLA in healthy donors. This receptor was obtained from a woman younger than 30 in good health and CMV-seronegative. Material for sequencing was PBMCs. The chain carries TRBV9 and TRBJ2-5; 10 bases match TRBD2. As DNA, the CDR3 is TGTGCCAGCAGCTTTCCGGTAGCGGGGGGCCGGGAGACCCAGTACTTC. Encoded protein: CASSFPVAGGRETQYF.